Described below is a single TCR beta chain sequence and its context. Exclusion of a patient followed from autoimmune disease history or systemic immunosuppression. The data belong to a study of OX40 agonist ivuxolimab in advanced cancers. The repertoire was sequenced with immunoSEQ multiplex PCR; TCRdb's copy has only in-frame clones and lacks some. The data show some 70,000 clones, with around 81% seen just once and roughly 8% held by the top ten. The input for sequencing was CD4+ or CD8+ T cells sorted from blood, taken in a trial of the OX40 agonist ivuxolimab. This receptor was identified in an adult with an advanced solid tumor such as melanoma, head and neck, liver or kidney cancer.

The CDR3 is CASSYSIGSSYEQYV. Written as DNA, the CDR3 is TGTGCCAGCAGTTACTCGATTGGTTCGAGCTACGAGCAGTACGTC. The rearrangement uses TRBV6-5 and TRBJ2-7; D unresolved. This CDR3 spans 15 amino acids. CDR1 and CDR2 from the germline V gene are MNHEY and SVGAGI. V was trimmed by 0 bases and J by 3 bases, leaving 12 bases between them.